This T cell receptor beta chain was sequenced during a study of T cell responses to AZD1222 COVID-19 vaccine. Study-wide results and caveats: Among AZD1222 vaccinees, only six or seven were seropositive at baseline. Repertoire collection took place solely once the T cell response had peaked. The span of vaccine-associated CD4 TCRs extended across spike, with dominance at 160-218 and 743-854. Most donors were white British, females outnumbered males, and clonal diversity was possibly underestimated.

Concerning this clone itself: The antigen remains undetermined.

Libraries were prepared by immunoSEQ multiplex PCR; TCRdb keeps only in-frame clonotypes and omits some of them. The table has around 140,000 clones, roughly nine tenths seen once. Looked up from germline, CDR1 is SGHVS and CDR2 is FQNEAQ. The V gene lost 5 bases and the J gene lost 0 bases, with 13 bases spanning the gap. CDR3 length equals 15 residues. Sequences were derived from peripheral blood, sampled on day 0 of AZD1222 vaccination. This chain joins TRBV7-8 and TRBJ1-1; weak D call: TRBD1 (5 bases). The sequence derives from an adult in good health. The CDR3 region is CASSPLGLMNTEAFF. DNA of the CDR3: TGTGCCAGCAGCCCCCTGGGGCTCATGAACACTGAAGCTTTCTTT.